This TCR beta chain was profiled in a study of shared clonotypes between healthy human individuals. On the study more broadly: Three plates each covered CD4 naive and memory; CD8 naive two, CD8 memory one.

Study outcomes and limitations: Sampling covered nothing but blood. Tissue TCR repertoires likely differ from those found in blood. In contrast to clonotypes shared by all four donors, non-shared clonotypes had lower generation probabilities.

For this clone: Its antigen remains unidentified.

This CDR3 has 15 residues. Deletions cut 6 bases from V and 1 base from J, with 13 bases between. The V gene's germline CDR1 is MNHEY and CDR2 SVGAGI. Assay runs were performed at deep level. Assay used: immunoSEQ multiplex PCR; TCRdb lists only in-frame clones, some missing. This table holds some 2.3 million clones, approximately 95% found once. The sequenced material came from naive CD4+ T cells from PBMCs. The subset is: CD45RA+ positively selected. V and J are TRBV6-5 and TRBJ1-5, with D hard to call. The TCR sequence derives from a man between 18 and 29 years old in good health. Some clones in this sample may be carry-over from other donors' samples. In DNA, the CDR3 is TGTGCCAGCAGCCTAGGGTTTGGGAGCAATCAGCCCCAGCATTTT. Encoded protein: CASSLGFGSNQPQHF.